Described below is a single TCR beta chain sequence and its context. This entry belongs to a study of technical replicates of blood from several donors. Between the trimmed V and J ends, which lost 0 bases and 8 bases, there was a span of 11 bases. The CDR3 extends over 14 amino acids. Germline CDR1 is MNHEY and CDR2 is SMNVEV (reference sequence). Using immunoSEQ multiplex PCR, the repertoire was profiled, and TCRdb retains in-frame clones only, with some absent. The data contain approximately 87,000 clones, roughly 95% of them singletons. The specimen was T cells isolated from PBMCs. The receptor was isolated from a human donor in good health. The V gene is TRBV27, the J gene TRBJ1-3; D may be TRBD1 (5 bases). This chain's CDR3 is CASSLSRGRDTIYF. In nucleotides, the CDR3 is TGTGCCAGCAGTTTATCGCGGGGCCGGGACACCATATATTTT.